Sequencing of this TCR beta chain was carried out in a study of control samples from healthy donors and cancer patients. Libraries were prepared by immunoSEQ multiplex PCR; TCRdb keeps only in-frame clonotypes and omits some of them. The table includes 75,000 to 100,000 clones, just over 85% detected once. Trimming pared 2 bases from V and 3 bases from J, leaving 12 bases between. Germline-derived CDR1 and CDR2 are SQVTM and ANQGSEA. There are 14 residues in the CDR3. V is TRBV29-1 and J is TRBJ2-3, with D perhaps TRBD2 (5 bases). The sequenced material came from blood. This TCR was recovered from a man aged 25-45 years in good health. CDR3 protein: CSVESGKSTDTQYF. CDR3 in DNA: TGCAGCGTTGAATCGGGAAAGTCAACAGATACGCAGTATTTT.